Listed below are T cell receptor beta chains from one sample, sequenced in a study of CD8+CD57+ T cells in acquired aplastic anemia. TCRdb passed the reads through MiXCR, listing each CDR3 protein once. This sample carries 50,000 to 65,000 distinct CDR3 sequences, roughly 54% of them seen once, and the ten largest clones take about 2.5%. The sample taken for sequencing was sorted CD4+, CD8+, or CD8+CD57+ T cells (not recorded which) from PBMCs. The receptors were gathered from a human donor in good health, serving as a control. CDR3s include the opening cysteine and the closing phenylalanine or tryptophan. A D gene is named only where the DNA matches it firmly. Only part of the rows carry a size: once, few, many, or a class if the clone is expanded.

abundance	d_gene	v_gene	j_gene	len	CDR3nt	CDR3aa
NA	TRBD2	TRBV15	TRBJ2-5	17	TGTGCCACCAGCAGCTCAGGGGGACTAGCGGGAAAAGAGACCCAGTACTTC	CATSSSGGLAGKETQYF
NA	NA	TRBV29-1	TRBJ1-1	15	TGCAGCGCTGCCAGTAGTATACCAGGGAACACTGAAGCTTTCTTT	CSAASSIPGNTEAFF
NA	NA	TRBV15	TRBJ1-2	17	TGTGCCACCAGCAGCAGAGCTTGGGCAGCCACCCGTGAAGGCTACACCTTC	CATSSRAWAATREGYTF
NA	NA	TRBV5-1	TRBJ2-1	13	TGCGCCAGCAGCTTGGCCGGTGCGGCTGAGCAGTTCTTC	CASSLAGAAEQFF
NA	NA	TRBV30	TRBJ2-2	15	TGTGCTACAAACTACCGGGACCCCACCACCGGGGAGCTGTTTTTT	CATNYRDPTTGELFF
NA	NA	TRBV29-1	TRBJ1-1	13	TGCAGCCAAGATCAGGGGTGGAGCACTGAAGCTTTCTTT	CSQDQGWSTEAFF
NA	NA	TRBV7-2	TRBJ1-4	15	TGTGCCAGCAGGCCCCAGGTGACAGCGACGGAAAAACTGTTTTTT	CASRPQVTATEKLFF
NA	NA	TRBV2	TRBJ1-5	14	TGTGCCAGCAAGACGGGATATAGCAATCAGCCCCAGCATTTT	CASKTGYSNQPQHF
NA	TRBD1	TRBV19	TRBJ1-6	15	TGTGCCAGTAGTTCCTCCGGGACAGTTAATTCACCCCTCCACTTT	CASSSSGTVNSPLHF
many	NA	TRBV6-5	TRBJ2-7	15	TGTGCCAGCAGTTACGAGGCGGGGGCCCCCTACGAGCAGTACTTC	CASSYEAGAPYEQYF
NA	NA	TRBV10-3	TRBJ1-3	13	TGTGCCATCGCGCGGGTTGGTGGAAACACCATATATTTT	CAIARVGGNTIYF
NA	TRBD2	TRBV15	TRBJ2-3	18	TGTGCCACCAGCAGTGAGACACTAGCGGGAGTCGGGTCCGATACGCAGTATTTT	CATSSETLAGVGSDTQYF
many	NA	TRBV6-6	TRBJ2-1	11	TGTGCCAGCAGGACCCGGGATGAGCAGTTCTTC	CASRTRDEQFF
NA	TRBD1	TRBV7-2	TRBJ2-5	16	TGTGCCAGCAGCGCCCGGGACAGGGGAGCGCCAGAGACCCAGTACTTC	CASSARDRGAPETQYF
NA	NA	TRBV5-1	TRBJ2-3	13	TGCGCCAGCAGCTTGGCTGCGCGAGCTACGCAGTATTTT	CASSLAARATQYF
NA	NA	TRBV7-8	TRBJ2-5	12	TGTGCCACCGAAGGGGGCCAAGAGACCCAGTACTTC	CATEGGQETQYF
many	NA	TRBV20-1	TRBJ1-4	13	TGCAGTGCTAGGGCGGGGGGAGGCGAAAAACTGTTTTTT	CSARAGGGEKLFF
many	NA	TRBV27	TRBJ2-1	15	TGTGCCAGCAGTTTACGTGGGAACCCTCCAGGGGAGCAGTTCTTC	CASSLRGNPPGEQFF
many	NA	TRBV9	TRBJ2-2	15	TGTGCCAGCAGCGTACTAGGGGAGCGTGGCGGGGAGCTGTTTTTT	CASSVLGERGGELFF